This T cell receptor (beta chain) was found in a study of CD8 T cells in ankylosing spondylitis. Overall study results and limits: What appeared characteristic of ankylosing spondylitis blood was a TCR beta motif of several highly homologous variants. Certain motif variants had earlier appeared in reactive arthritis synovial fluid and blood. Matched ankylosing spondylitis synovial fluid reportedly showed significant enrichment of disease-linked clones. A CD8+ phenotype characterized the disease-linked clones, which were relatively rare in peripheral blood.

There are 16 residues in the CDR3. Germline values: CDR1 MNHEY, CDR2 SMNVEV (reference sequence). The trim removed 2 bases at V and 7 bases at J, leaving 6 bases unmatched. TCRdb analysed the 5' RACE reads with MiXCR anew, one entry per CDR3 protein. The data contain about 160,000 distinct CDR3 sequences, 15% to 20% of them singletons. This clonotype was seen repeatedly, ten times or more. Its antigen is currently unknown. Sequencing used blood, either unsorted or a sorted T cell fraction (not recorded which). This chain connects TRBV27 to TRBJ2-1; 12 positions match TRBD2. The clonotype was recovered from a male donor with ankylosing spondylitis or in good health (not recorded which). CDR3 DNA: TGTGCCAGCAGTTTAGGAGGGCTAGCGGGAGGGAATGAGCAGTTCTTC. It translates to CASSLGGLAGGNEQFF.